This TCR beta chain originates from a study of blood T cell repertoires in COVID-19. Study-level background: COVID-19 samples from acute and convalescent phases originated in the United States, Italy and Spain.

CDR3 size: 13 residues. The germline CDR1 and CDR2 sequences are SQVTM and ANQGSEA. V lost 4 bases to trimming and J lost 9 bases; unmatched junction nucleotides: 5. Seattle patient enrollment occurred during active infection, with longitudinal follow-up thereafter. Per the study methods: For nucleated cells, counts were estimated from reference gene primer amplification. Sequencing was performed with immunoSEQ multiplex PCR; in TCRdb, only in-frame clones are kept and a portion is missing. V, J and clone size were drawn from that table, and D and trimming were deduced from the DNA. The sample has about 170,000 clones, less than 90% seen once.

V usage is TRBV29-1 and J usage is TRBJ2-5; 13 bases align to TRBD2. Sequencing was done on a sample of peripheral blood. This TCR was recovered from an older woman with COVID-19, enrolled during active disease. The CDR3: CSVVGTSGEAQYF. CDR3 nucleotides: TGCAGCGTTGTTGGGACTAGCGGGGAGGCCCAGTACTTC.